This record looks at one TCR beta chain sequence and its context. The antigen remains undetermined. The V gene's germline CDR1 is KGHSH and CDR2 LQKENI. The V end was cut by 3 bases, the J end by 7 bases, with 12 bases between. The CDR3 contains 13 residues. This entry comes from a study of PD-L1 blockade in urothelial cancer. Study information: Of prior chemotherapy regimens, patients had received between 0 and 3. The study found a median of about 1,400 T cells in tumor samples. Study-wide findings and caveats: Tumor-associated clones in blood expanded more at 3 weeks in durable-benefit patients.

The protocol was immunoSEQ multiplex PCR, while the TCRdb copy is restricted to in-frame clones and leaves out a portion. The data show under 750 clones, approximately 40% seen once. This TCR derives from an elderly woman with urothelial cancer. The V and J genes are TRBV18 and TRBJ1-2; D is undetermined. This specimen was tumor tissue, taken before atezolizumab (anti-PD-L1) treatment. CDR3: CASSPSDTRGYTF. As DNA, the CDR3 is TGTGCCAGCTCACCGTCCGATACGCGTGGCTACACCTTC.